The entry below gives a single T cell receptor (beta chain) sequence along with its context. Its antigen is as yet unknown. Relative to the germline gene, one junction end is altered; a read error may explain this. The sample comes from a study of shared clonotypes between healthy human individuals. This CDR3 spans 15 amino acids. From germline, CDR1 is GTSNPN and CDR2 SVGIG (reference sequence). All donors qualified as healthy HIV-negative adults and had experienced no recent acute infections or vaccinations. Template for every sorted-subset replicate PCR totaled about 200 ng DNA, 25,000 to 30,000 T cell genomes. Authors' analysis steps: Junction-only sequences without quality scores came from ImmunoSEQ, so filtering differed. The repertoire was sequenced with immunoSEQ multiplex PCR; TCRdb's copy has only in-frame clones and lacks some. V and J calls and clone size are given by that table; D and trimming were obtained from the DNA. This sample has 950,000 to 1,300,000 clones; around 76% occur once, and the top ten carry roughly 1.4%.

Study-wide results and caveats: Naive CD4 clonotypes overlapped across several donors at approximately 4.5%.

The sequenced sample consisted of memory CD4+ T cells sorted from blood. Subset of the sample: CD45RA-negative fraction. The source is a man between 18 and 35 years old in good health. The chain combines TRBV30 with TRBJ1-6; no firm D call. CDR3 in amino acids: CAWSPIDLYNSPLRF. The CDR3, as DNA: TGTGCCTGGAGTCCCATAGACCTTTATAATTCACCCCTCCGCTTT.